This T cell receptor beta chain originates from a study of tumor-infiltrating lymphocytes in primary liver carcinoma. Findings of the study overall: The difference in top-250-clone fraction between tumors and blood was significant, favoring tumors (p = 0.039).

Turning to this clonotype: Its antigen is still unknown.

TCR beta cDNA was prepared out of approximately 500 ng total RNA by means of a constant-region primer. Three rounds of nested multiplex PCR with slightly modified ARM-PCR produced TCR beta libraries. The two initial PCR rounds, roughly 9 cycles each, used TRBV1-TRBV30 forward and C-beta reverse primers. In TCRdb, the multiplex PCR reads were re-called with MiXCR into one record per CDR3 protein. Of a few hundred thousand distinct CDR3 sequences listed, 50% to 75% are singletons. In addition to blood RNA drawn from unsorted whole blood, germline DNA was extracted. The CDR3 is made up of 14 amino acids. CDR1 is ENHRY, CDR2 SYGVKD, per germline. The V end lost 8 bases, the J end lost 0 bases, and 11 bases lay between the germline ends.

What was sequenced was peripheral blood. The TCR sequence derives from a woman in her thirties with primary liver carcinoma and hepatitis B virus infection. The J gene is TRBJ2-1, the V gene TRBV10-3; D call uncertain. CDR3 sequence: CAIVSDSSYNEQFF. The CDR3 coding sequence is TGTGCCATCGTGAGCGATAGCTCCTACAATGAGCAGTTCTTC.